The 29 T cell receptor beta chains in this list originate from one sample, sequenced in a study of T cell responses to AZD1222 COVID-19 vaccine. Profiled with immunoSEQ multiplex PCR; TCRdb holds only in-frame clones, not every one. This repertoire shows some 190,000 clones, around 90% found once; its top ten account for approximately 1.9%. The starting material was peripheral blood, obtained 28 days after the second AZD1222 dose. These receptors were taken from an adult who received the AZD1222 COVID-19 vaccine.

This sequence joins TRBV11-2 and TRBJ2-5; no reliable D call. The V end was cut by 0 bases, the J end by 5 bases, with 16 bases between. The CDR3 spans 16 residues. Per germline, CDR1 SGHAT and CDR2 FQNNGV. The CDR3 loop is CASSLEVASVWETQYF. Written as DNA, the CDR3 is TGTGCCAGCAGCTTAGAGGTAGCTAGTGTTTGGGAGACCCAGTACTTC.

This chain connects TRBV2 to TRBJ1-4; no firm D call. Germline V gene lookup returns CDR1 SNHLY and CDR2 FYNNEI. CDR3 length: 12 amino acids. The chain's CDR3 is CATKGLNEKLFF. DNA for the CDR3: TGTGCTACTAAGGGCCTTAATGAAAAACTGTTTTTT.

V is TRBV20-1 and J is TRBJ2-7, with a possible D match to TRBD2 (5 bases). The CDR3 consists of 11 residues. Germline lookup yields CDR1 DFQATT and CDR2 SNEGSKA (reference sequence). V was pared by 0 bases and J by 6 bases, with 6 bases between. This CDR3 is CSARDRGEQYF. The CDR3 region has the DNA TGCAGTGCTAGAGATCGGGGCGAGCAGTACTTC.

The chain employs TRBV30 and TRBJ1-2; tentative D call: TRBD1 (6 bases). Trimming removed 1 base at V and 10 bases at J, with 19 bases between. Germline lookup yields CDR1 GTSNPN and CDR2 SVGIG (reference sequence). The CDR3 has 14 amino acids. The chain's CDR3 is CAWSAGGGTAPYTF. The CDR3 nucleotides are TGTGCCTGGAGTGCAGGAGGGGGGACGGCCCCCTACACCTTC.

This chain joins TRBV5-5 and TRBJ2-7; tentatively, D is TRBD1 or TRBD2 (6 bases each). Germline V CDR1 and CDR2: SGHKS, YYEKEE (reference sequence). This CDR3 has 15 residues. V was pared by 3 bases and J by 0 bases, with 13 bases between. The CDR3 spells CASSWRGTNSYEQYF. The CDR3 DNA reads TGTGCCAGCAGCTGGAGGGGGACGAACTCCTACGAGCAGTACTTC.

Only one count was recorded for this clone. This sequence joins TRBV6-5 and TRBJ2-7, with TRBD2 as a possible D gene (6 bases). The CDR3 has 14 residues. Germline CDR1 MNHEY, CDR2 SVGAGI. The V end was cut by 7 bases, the J end by 2 bases, with 15 bases between. The CDR3 DNA is TGTGCCAGCACCCCCAGGGAGGTCGCCTACGAGCAGTACTTC. The encoded protein is CASTPREVAYEQYF.

The V and J genes are TRBV19 and TRBJ1-4; tentatively, D is TRBD1 (6 bases). CDR3 length: 14 amino acids. V was pared by 7 bases and J by 0 bases, with 9 bases between. CDR1 is LNHDA, CDR2 SQIVND, per germline (reference sequence). CDR3 in amino acids: CASNHRATNEKLFF. The CDR3 bases are TGTGCCAGTAACCACAGGGCAACTAATGAAAAACTGTTTTTT.

The V call is TRBV5-1, the J call TRBJ1-5; no firm D call. The CDR3 is made up of 15 amino acids. The germline V gene encodes CDR1 SGHRS and CDR2 YFSETQ. With 0 bases removed from V and 1 base from J, the gap between germline ends came to 8 bases. The DNA for the CDR3 is TGCGCCAGCAGCTTGGCTGGGTTGAGCAATCAGCCCCAGCATTTT. Encoded protein: CASSLAGLSNQPQHF. Full variable domain (remainder filled in from reference TRBV5-1 and TRBJ1-5): KAGVTQTPRYLIKTRGQQVTLSCSPISGHRSVSWYQQTPGQGLQFLFEYFSETQRNKGNFPGRFSGRQFSNSRSEMNVSTLELGDSALYLCASSLAGLSNQPQHFGDGTRLSIL.

The chain links TRBV6-2 or TRBV6-3 to TRBJ2-1; D unresolved. CDR3 size: 12 residues. From germline, CDR1 is MNHEY and CDR2 SVGEGT. V was trimmed by 2 bases and J by 6 bases, leaving 5 bases between them. The CDR3, as DNA: TGTGCCAGCAGTTACAGGGCCAATGAGCAGTTCTTC. It codes for CASSYRANEQFF.

This chain connects TRBV5-6 to TRBJ1-2; D perhaps matches TRBD1 (5 bases). V lost 4 bases, J lost 5 bases, and 12 bases lay in between. The CDR3 is 13 residues long. In germline, CDR1 is SGHDT, CDR2 YYEEEE. CDR3 sequence reads: CASSTGPSYGYTF. CDR3 coding DNA: TGTGCCAGCAGCACGGGACCTTCTTATGGCTACACCTTC.

The gene calls are TRBV19 and TRBJ2-6, with D possibly matching TRBD2 (6 bases). The V and J ends lost 5 bases and 0 bases respectively, with 11 bases between them. The CDR3 contains 16 residues. The V gene's germline CDR1 is LNHDA and CDR2 SQIVND (reference sequence). The chain's CDR3 is CASSPGTHSGANVLTF. In nucleotides, the CDR3 is TGTGCCAGTAGTCCCGGGACTCACTCTGGGGCCAACGTCCTGACTTTC. Full variable domain (missing parts from reference TRBV19 and TRBJ2-6): DGGITQSPKYLFRKEGQNVTLSCEQNLNHDAMYWYRQDPGQGLRLIYYSQIVNDFQKGDIAEGYSVSREKKESFPLTVTSAQKNPTAFYLCASSPGTHSGANVLTFGAGSRLTVL.

This chain links TRBV7-8 with TRBJ1-1, with a possible D match to TRBD1 (6 bases). The CDR3 is 14 residues long. Trimming cost V 4 bases and J 3 bases, with 12 bases left between them. The germline V gene encodes CDR1 SGHVS and CDR2 FQNEAQ. This chain's CDR3 is CASSWQGFDTEAFF. The CDR3 DNA sequence: TGTGCCAGCAGCTGGCAGGGGTTCGACACTGAAGCTTTCTTT.

This sequence joins TRBV6-5 and TRBJ2-5; 12 nucleotides align to TRBD1. Germline V gene data show CDR1 as MNHEY and CDR2 as SVGAGI. V shed 4 bases, J shed 5 bases, and the junction held 8 bases outside the gene matches. CDR3 size: 16 residues. CDR3 coding DNA: TGTGCCAGCAGTTTGTCCGGGACAGGGGGCGGCGAGACCCAGTACTTC. It codes for CASSLSGTGGGETQYF.

The chain joins TRBV5-6 to TRBJ2-7; 7 bases are a match to TRBD1. CDR3 length: 14 residues. CDR1 is SGHDT and CDR2 is YYEEEE in the germline V gene. The V segment lost 4 bases and the J segment 2 bases; nucleotides outside the gene matches: 6. CDR3 residues: CASSQTDRAYEQYF. CDR3 sequence (DNA): TGTGCCAGCAGCCAGACAGACAGGGCCTACGAGCAGTACTTC.

The genes are TRBV5-6 and TRBJ1-2; D uncertain. Germline V lookup: CDR1 SGHDT, CDR2 YYEEEE. V lost 4 bases, J lost 0 bases, and 7 bases lay in between. The CDR3 covers 13 residues. The CDR3 spells CASSPGANYGYTF. In DNA form, the CDR3 reads TGTGCCAGCAGCCCCGGGGCTAACTATGGCTACACCTTC.

The chain couples TRBV7-9 to TRBJ2-7, with D unresolved. Trimming shortened V by 2 bases and J by 3 bases, and 5 bases separated the two germline ends. The CDR3 consists of 12 residues. Germline CDR1 SEHNR, CDR2 FQNEAQ (reference sequence). The CDR3 here is CASSLSGYEQYF. The CDR3 DNA sequence: TGTGCCAGCAGCTTAAGTGGCTACGAGCAGTACTTC.

The J gene is TRBJ2-1, the V gene TRBV5-1; 11 positions agree with TRBD2. Losses at the gene ends were 3 bases for V and 0 bases for J; bases not matched to a gene: 5. CDR3 size: 17 residues. CDR1 and CDR2 from the germline V gene are SGHRS and YFSETQ. CDR3 nucleotide sequence: TGCGCCAGCAGCTGGGGGGGACTAGCGGACTCCTACAATGAGCAGTTCTTC. This codes for CASSWGGLADSYNEQFF.

CDR3 DNA: TGTGCCATCAGTGAACCCCCGAAAGAGACCCAGTACTTC. Translation gives CAISEPPKETQYF. V usage is TRBV10-3 and J usage is TRBJ2-5; D unclear. Trimming stripped 3 bases from V and 3 bases from J, with 8 bases between. CDR3 size: 13 residues. Looked up from germline, CDR1 is ENHRY and CDR2 is SYGVKD.

In this sample, this clone turned up once. The rearrangement links TRBV5-1 to TRBJ2-5, with a possible D match to TRBD1 (6 bases). V lost 1 base and J lost 3, with 16 bases in between. CDR3 size: 16 residues. Germline loops: CDR1 SGHRS, CDR2 YFSETQ. CDR3: CASSLRPGTHEETQYF. CDR3 sequence (DNA): TGCGCCAGCAGCTTGAGACCTGGGACACACGAAGAGACCCAGTACTTC.

The count of this clone is one. The genes are TRBV14 and TRBJ2-2; D unresolved. This CDR3 has 15 residues. Germline V lookup: CDR1 SGHDN, CDR2 FVKESK. V was pared by 4 bases and J by 1 base, with 10 bases between. CDR3: CASSRQRLNTGELFF. Written as DNA, the CDR3 is TGTGCCAGCAGCCGGCAACGACTGAACACCGGGGAGCTGTTTTTT.

The V and J genes are TRBV12-2 and TRBJ1-6; the table's D call TRBD1 went unverified against the DNA. TRBV12-2 represents a pseudogene. CDR3 length: 17 amino acids. CDR3 DNA sequence: TGTGCAAGTCGCTTAGCGCCCCACAGGGGTGGAAATTCACCCCTCCACTTT. Translating gives CASRLAPHRGGNSPLHF.

The gene calls are TRBV10-3 and TRBJ2-7, with 9 bases fitting TRBD2. The V gene end was trimmed by 2 bases and the J gene end by 1 base; junction bases not matched to a gene: 9. The CDR3 extends over 17 amino acids. The germline V gene encodes CDR1 ENHRY and CDR2 SYGVKD. This CDR3 is CAISEALAGERSYEQYF. In DNA, the CDR3 is TGTGCCATCAGTGAGGCGTTAGCGGGAGAACGATCCTACGAGCAGTACTTC.

The chain carries TRBV27 and TRBJ2-5, with D possibly TRBD1 on 6 matching bases. The CDR3 totals 13 residues. Germline CDR1 and CDR2: MNHEY and SMNVEV (reference sequence). V was cut by 5 bases and J by 3 bases, with 10 bases left in between. Written as DNA, the CDR3 is TGTGCCAGCAGTCATCGACAGGAAGAGACCCAGTACTTC. It yields the protein CASSHRQEETQYF.

The V gene is TRBV19, the J gene TRBJ2-6; D possibly corresponds to TRBD2 (6 bases). Trimming took off 7 bases at V and 0 bases at J, with 19 bases between the two ends. CDR3 length: 18 residues. The germline V gene has CDR1 LNHDA and CDR2 SQIVND (reference sequence). CDR3 DNA: TGTGCCAGTATGCGGGGTCGATTAGGAAGCTCTGGGGCCAACGTCCTGACTTTC. Protein product: CASMRGRLGSSGANVLTF. Drawing the rest from reference TRBV19 and TRBJ2-6, the complete variable domain is DGGITQSPKYLFRKEGQNVTLSCEQNLNHDAMYWYRQDPGQGLRLIYYSQIVNDFQKGDIAEGYSVSREKKESFPLTVTSAQKNPTAFYLCASMRGRLGSSGANVLTFGAGSRLTVL.

This clone was seen a single time. The chain links TRBV6-2 or TRBV6-3 to TRBJ2-7, with 8 nucleotides matching TRBD1. Germline trimming cut 2 bases from V and 6 bases from J; bases unmatched to any gene: 9. This CDR3 is built from 15 residues. Germline-derived CDR1 and CDR2 are MNHEY and SVGEGT. The DNA of the CDR3 is TGTGCCAGCAGTTACCAGACAGGGGAGTCGGGCGAGCAGTACTTC. Its translation is CASSYQTGESGEQYF.

The V call is TRBV18, the J call TRBJ1-1, with 7 bases identical to TRBD1. V was clipped by 6 bases and J by 5 bases; unmatched bases: 9. The CDR3 extends over 14 amino acids. CDR1 KGHSH and CDR2 LQKENI come from the germline V gene. CDR3 in amino acids: CASSSQGMETEAFF. CDR3 bases: TGTGCCAGCTCCTCACAGGGGATGGAAACTGAAGCTTTCTTT.

V and J are TRBV7-9 and TRBJ1-6; D is uncertain. Trimming removed 3 bases from V and 5 bases from J, with 8 bases in between. The CDR3 is 14 residues long. Germline-derived CDR1 and CDR2 are SEHNR and FQNEAQ (reference sequence). CDR3: CASSLTENNSPLHF. The CDR3, as DNA: TGTGCCAGCAGCTTGACGGAAAATAATTCACCCCTCCACTTT.

The V call is TRBV28, the J call TRBJ1-1; tentative D call: TRBD1 (5 bases). The CDR3 is 15 residues long. Trimming stripped 5 bases from V and 2 bases from J, with 15 bases between. CDR1 and CDR2 (germline): MDHEN, SYDVKM. In nucleotides, the CDR3 is TGTGCCAGCAGTCCCGAGACAGTGACTAACACTGAAGCTTTCTTT. Residues: CASSPETVTNTEAFF.

This clone was counted a few times. The chain combines TRBV10-1 with TRBJ2-3; D remains ambiguous. CDR1 is WNHNN, CDR2 SYGVQD, per germline (reference sequence). The CDR3 covers 13 residues. V dropped 2 bases and J dropped 1 base, with 4 bases sitting between them. CDR3 nucleotide sequence: TGCGCCAGCAGTGAGAGGGGCACAGATACGCAGTATTTT. Translation: CASSERGTDTQYF.